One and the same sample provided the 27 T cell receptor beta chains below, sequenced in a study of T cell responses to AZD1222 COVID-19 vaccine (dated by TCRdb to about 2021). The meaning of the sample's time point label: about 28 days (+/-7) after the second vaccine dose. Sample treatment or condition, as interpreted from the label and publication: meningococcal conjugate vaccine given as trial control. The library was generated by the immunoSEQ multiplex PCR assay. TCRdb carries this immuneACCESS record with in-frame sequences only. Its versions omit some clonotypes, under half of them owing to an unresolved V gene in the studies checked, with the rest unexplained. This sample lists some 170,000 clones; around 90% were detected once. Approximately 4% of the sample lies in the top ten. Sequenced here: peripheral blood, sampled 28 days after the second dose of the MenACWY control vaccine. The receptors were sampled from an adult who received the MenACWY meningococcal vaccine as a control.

CDR3 residues: CASSESGDSTEKLFF. As DNA, the CDR3 is TGCGCCAGCAGTGAGTCGGGAGACAGCACTGAAAAACTGTTTTTT. The chain employs TRBV10-1 and TRBJ1-4, with D possibly being TRBD1 (5 bases). Between the trimmed V and J ends, which lost 0 bases and 7 bases, there was a span of 12 bases. The CDR3 runs 15 residues. Germline values: CDR1 WNHNN, CDR2 SYGVQD (reference sequence).

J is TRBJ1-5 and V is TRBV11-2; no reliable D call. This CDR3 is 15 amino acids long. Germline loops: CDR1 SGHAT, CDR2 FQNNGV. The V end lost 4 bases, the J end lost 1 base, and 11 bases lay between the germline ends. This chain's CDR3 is CASSSRTGSNQPQHF. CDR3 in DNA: TGTGCCAGCAGCTCCCGGACGGGAAGCAATCAGCCCCAGCATTTT.

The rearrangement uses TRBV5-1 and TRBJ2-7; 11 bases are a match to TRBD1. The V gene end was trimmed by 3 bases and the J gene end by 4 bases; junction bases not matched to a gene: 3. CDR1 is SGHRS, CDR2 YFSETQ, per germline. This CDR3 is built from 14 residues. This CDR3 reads CASSWDRGSYEQYF. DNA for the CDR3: TGCGCCAGCAGCTGGGACAGGGGGTCATACGAGCAGTACTTC.

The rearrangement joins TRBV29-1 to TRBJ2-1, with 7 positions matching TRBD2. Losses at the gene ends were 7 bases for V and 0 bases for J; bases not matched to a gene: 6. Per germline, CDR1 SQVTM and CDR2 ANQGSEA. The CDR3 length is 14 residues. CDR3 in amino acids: CSGQRDNSYNEQFF. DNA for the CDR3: TGCAGCGGCCAGCGGGATAACTCCTACAATGAGCAGTTCTTC.

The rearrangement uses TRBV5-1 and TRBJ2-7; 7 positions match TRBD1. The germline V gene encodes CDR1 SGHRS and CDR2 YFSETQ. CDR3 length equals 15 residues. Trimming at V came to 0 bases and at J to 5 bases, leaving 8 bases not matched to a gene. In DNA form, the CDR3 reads TGCGCCAGCAGCTTGGTTTCCGGGACAGCCGACGAGCAGTACTTC. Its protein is CASSLVSGTADEQYF.

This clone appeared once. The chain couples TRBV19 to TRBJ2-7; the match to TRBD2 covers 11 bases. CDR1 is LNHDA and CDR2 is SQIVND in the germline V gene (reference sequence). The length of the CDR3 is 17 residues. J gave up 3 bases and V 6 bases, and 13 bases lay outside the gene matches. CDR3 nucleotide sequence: TGTGCCAGTAGCAAACCGGCTAGCGGGAGGACAGTCTACGAGCAGTACTTC. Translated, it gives CASSKPASGRTVYEQYF.

The CDR3 spells CASRERASEKLFF. CDR3 sequence (DNA): TGTGCCAGTAGGGAAAGGGCAAGTGAAAAACTGTTTTTT. The chain combines TRBV19 with TRBJ1-4; D not certain. From germline, CDR1 is LNHDA and CDR2 SQIVND (reference sequence). The CDR3 runs 13 residues. V was shortened by 6 bases and J by 7 bases, with 12 bases between the two germline ends.

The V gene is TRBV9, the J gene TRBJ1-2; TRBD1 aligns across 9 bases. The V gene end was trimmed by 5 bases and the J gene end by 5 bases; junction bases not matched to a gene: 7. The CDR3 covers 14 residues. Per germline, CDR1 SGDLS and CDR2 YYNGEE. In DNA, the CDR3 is TGTGCCAGCAGGGGGACAGGGAATGGGTATGGCTACACCTTC. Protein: CASRGTGNGYGYTF.

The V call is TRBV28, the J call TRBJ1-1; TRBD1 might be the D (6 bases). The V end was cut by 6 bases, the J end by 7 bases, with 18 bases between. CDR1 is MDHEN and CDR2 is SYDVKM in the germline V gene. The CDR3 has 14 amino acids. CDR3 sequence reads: CASRFQGIGGEAFF. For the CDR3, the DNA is TGTGCCAGCAGGTTCCAGGGGATAGGGGGTGAAGCTTTCTTT. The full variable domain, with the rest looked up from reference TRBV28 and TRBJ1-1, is DVKVTQSSRYLVKRTGEKVFLECVQDMDHENMFWYRQDPGLGLRLIYFSYDVKMKEKGDIPEGYSVSREKKERFSLILESASTNQTSMYLCASRFQGIGGEAFFGQGTRLTVV.

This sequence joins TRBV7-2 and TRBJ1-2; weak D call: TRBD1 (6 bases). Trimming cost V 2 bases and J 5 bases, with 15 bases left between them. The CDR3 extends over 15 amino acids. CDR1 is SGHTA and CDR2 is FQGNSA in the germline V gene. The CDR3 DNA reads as TGTGCCAGCAGCTTATTAGGGCAGGGGAGGTATGGCTACACCTTC. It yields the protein CASSLLGQGRYGYTF.

This CDR3 is CSARILSGEQYF. In nucleotides, the CDR3 is TGCAGCGCCCGGATTCTCTCAGGGGAGCAGTACTTC. This chain joins TRBV29-1 and TRBJ2-7; a weak D match, TRBD1 (5 bases). CDR1 SQVTM and CDR2 ANQGSEA come from the germline V gene. The V end lost 7 bases, the J end lost 7 bases, and 17 bases lay between the germline ends. This CDR3 comprises 12 residues.

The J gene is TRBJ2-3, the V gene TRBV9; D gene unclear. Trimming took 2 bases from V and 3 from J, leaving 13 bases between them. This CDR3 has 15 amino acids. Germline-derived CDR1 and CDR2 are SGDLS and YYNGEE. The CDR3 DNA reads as TGTGCCAGCAGCGTTACCAGTTCCGGGACAGATACGCAGTATTTT. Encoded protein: CASSVTSSGTDTQYF.

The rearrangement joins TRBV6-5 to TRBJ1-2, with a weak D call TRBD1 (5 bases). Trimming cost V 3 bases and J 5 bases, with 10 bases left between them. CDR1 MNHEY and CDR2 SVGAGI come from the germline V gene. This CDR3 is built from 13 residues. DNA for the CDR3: TGTGCCAGCAGTTATTCCGGGGGATATGGCTACACCTTC. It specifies CASSYSGGYGYTF.

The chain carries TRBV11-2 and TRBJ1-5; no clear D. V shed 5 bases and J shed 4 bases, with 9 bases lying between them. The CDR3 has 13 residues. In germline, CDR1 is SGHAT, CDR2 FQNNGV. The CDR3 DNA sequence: TGTGCCAGCAGCCGCGACACGAATCAGCCCCAGCATTTT. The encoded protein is CASSRDTNQPQHF.

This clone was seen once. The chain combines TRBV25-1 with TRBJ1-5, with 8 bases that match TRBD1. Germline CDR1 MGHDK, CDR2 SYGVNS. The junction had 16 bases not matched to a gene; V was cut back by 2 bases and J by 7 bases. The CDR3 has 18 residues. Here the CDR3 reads CASSEGWDRTGAEQPQHF. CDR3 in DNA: TGTGCCAGCAGTGAAGGGTGGGACAGGACTGGTGCAGAACAGCCCCAGCATTTT.

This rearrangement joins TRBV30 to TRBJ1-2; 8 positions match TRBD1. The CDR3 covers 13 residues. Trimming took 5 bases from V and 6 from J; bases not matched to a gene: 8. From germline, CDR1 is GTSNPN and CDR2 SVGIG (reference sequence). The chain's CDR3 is CAWDSGTGDGYTF. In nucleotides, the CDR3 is TGTGCCTGGGACTCCGGGACAGGAGATGGCTACACCTTC. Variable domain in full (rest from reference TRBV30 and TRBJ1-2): SQTIHQWPATLVQPVGSPLSLECTVEGTSNPNLYWYRQAAGRGLQLLFYSVGIGQISSEVPQNLSASRPQDRQFILSSKKLLLSDSGFYLCAWDSGTGDGYTFGSGTRLTVV.

The DNA for the CDR3 is TGTGCCAGCAGTTCCACCCGGGGTCTGGGGCTGTTTTTT. Translating gives CASSSTRGLGLFF. The rearrangement uses TRBV6-5 and TRBJ2-2; D is possibly TRBD2 (5 bases). With 4 bases removed from V and 13 bases from J, the gap between germline ends came to 16 bases. The CDR3 length is 13 residues. In germline, CDR1 is MNHEY, CDR2 SVGAGI.

The CDR3 DNA is TGTGCCAGCAGCTCGGACGGGTTGATCCAGCCCCAGCATTTT. Its translation: CASSSDGLIQPQHF. The rearrangement uses TRBV28 and TRBJ1-5; unclear D gene. Trimming cost V 6 bases and J 7 bases, with 16 bases left between them. This CDR3 region has 14 residues. CDR1 is MDHEN, CDR2 SYDVKM, per germline.

Here the CDR3 reads CASSNGRANSPLHF. In DNA, the CDR3 is TGTGCCAGCAGTAACGGCAGGGCTAATTCACCCCTCCACTTT. This chain uses TRBV25-1 with TRBJ1-6; a possible D gene is TRBD1 (5 bases). This CDR3 comprises 14 residues. Per the germline V gene, CDR1 is MGHDK and CDR2 is SYGVNS. Trimming cost V 5 bases and J 6 bases, with 11 bases left between them.

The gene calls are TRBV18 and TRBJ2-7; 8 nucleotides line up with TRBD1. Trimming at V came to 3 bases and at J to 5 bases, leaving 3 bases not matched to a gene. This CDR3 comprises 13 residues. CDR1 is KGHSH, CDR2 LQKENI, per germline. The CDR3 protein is CASSPMTGDEQYF. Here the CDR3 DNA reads TGTGCCAGCTCACCTATGACAGGGGACGAGCAGTACTTC.

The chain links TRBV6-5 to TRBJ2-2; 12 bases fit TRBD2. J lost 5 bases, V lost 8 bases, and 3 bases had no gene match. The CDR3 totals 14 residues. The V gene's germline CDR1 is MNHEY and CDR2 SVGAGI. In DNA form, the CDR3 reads TGTGCCAGCCGAGGACTAGCGGGAACCGGGGAGCTGTTTTTT. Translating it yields CASRGLAGTGELFF.

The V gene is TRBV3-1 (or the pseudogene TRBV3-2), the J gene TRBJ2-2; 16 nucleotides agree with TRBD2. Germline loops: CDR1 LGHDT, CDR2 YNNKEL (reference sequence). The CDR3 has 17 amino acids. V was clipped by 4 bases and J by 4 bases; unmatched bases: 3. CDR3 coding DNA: TGTGCCAGCAGCCCGGGACTAGCGGGAGGGCCCACCGGGGAGCTGTTTTTT. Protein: CASSPGLAGGPTGELFF.

CDR3 bases: TGCGCCACCCTGAGAGGCAGGGAAATCGGTGAAAAACTGTTTTTT. This codes for CATLRGREIGEKLFF. J is TRBJ1-4 and V is TRBV10-2, with D possibly TRBD1 on 5 matching bases. Trimming shortened V by 10 bases and J by 7 bases, and 22 bases separated the two germline ends. The CDR3 sequence is 15 residues long. Per the germline V gene, CDR1 is WSHSY and CDR2 is SAAADI.

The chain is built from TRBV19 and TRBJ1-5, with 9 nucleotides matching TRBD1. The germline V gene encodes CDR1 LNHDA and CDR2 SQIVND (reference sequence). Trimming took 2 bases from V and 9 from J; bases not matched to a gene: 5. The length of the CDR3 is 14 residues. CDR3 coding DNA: TGTGCCAGTAGTATATCGGGACAGGGTAGGCCCCAGCATTTT. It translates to CASSISGQGRPQHF. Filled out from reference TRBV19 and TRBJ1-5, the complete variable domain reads DGGITQSPKYLFRKEGQNVTLSCEQNLNHDAMYWYRQDPGQGLRLIYYSQIVNDFQKGDIAEGYSVSREKKESFPLTVTSAQKNPTAFYLCASSISGQGRPQHFGDGTRLSIL.

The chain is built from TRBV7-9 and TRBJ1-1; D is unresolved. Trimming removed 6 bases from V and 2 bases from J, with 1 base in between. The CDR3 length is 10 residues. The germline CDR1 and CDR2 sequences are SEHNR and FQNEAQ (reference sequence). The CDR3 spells CASSNTEAFF. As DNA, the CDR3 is TGTGCCAGCAGTAACACTGAAGCTTTCTTT.

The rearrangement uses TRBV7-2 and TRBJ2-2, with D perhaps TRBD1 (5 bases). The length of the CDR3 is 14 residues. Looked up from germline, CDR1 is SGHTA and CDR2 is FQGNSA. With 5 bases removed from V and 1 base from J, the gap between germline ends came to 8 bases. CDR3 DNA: TGTGCCAGCAGCCCCACAGGGAACACCGGGGAGCTGTTTTTT. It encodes CASSPTGNTGELFF.

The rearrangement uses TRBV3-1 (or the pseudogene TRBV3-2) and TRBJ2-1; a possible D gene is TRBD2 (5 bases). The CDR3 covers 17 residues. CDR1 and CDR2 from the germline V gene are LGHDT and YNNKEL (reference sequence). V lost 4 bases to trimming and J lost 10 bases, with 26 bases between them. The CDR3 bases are TGTGCCAGCAGCCCCACAGCTCGGGGAGAGACGAGCCCCGAGCAGTTCTTC. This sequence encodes CASSPTARGETSPEQFF.